The rows below give T cell receptor beta chains drawn from one sample of a study of blood T cell repertoires in COVID-19. Here immunoSEQ multiplex PCR was the method, and the copy in TCRdb shows in-frame clones only, minus some. The sample consists of around 620,000 clones, approximately 90% of them appearing once. Input material: peripheral blood. The receptors were sampled from a woman under 30 with acute or convalescent COVID-19. Both conserved end residues are part of each CDR3. Each record gives: V gene, clone size, D gene, J gene, CDR3 protein, CDR3 DNA. D genes are given only for firm matches. Size is stated for part of the rows, as once, few or many counts, or as a class when the clone is expanded.

v_gene: TRBV5-1
abundance: few
d_gene: TRBD1
j_gene: TRBJ1-2
CDR3aa: CASRMDRDPDTF
CDR3nt: TGCGCCAGCAGAATGGACAGGGACCCTGACACCTTC

v_gene: TRBV2
abundance: once
d_gene: .
j_gene: TRBJ1-4
CDR3aa: CASSDGGGNEKLFF
CDR3nt: TGTGCCAGCAGTGATGGCGGGGGAAATGAAAAACTGTTTTTT

v_gene: TRBV30
abundance: .
d_gene: TRBD1
j_gene: TRBJ1-1
CDR3aa: CAWSYGQGYMNTEAFF
CDR3nt: TGTGCCTGGAGTTACGGACAGGGCTACATGAACACTGAAGCTTTCTTT

v_gene: TRBV12-3/TRBV12-4
abundance: .
d_gene: .
j_gene: TRBJ1-6
CDR3aa: CASSLKGSPLHF
CDR3nt: TGTGCCAGCAGTTTAAAGGGGTCACCCCTCCACTTT

v_gene: TRBV6-1
abundance: .
d_gene: TRBD1
j_gene: TRBJ1-6
CDR3aa: CASSAGQGFSNSPLHF
CDR3nt: TGTGCCAGCAGTGCCGGACAGGGGTTTAGCAATTCACCCCTCCACTTT

v_gene: TRBV5-1
abundance: .
d_gene: .
j_gene: TRBJ1-1
CDR3aa: CASSPDPGAIEGAFF
CDR3nt: TGCGCCAGCAGCCCCGATCCAGGGGCCATCGAAGGGGCTTTCTTT

v_gene: TRBV4-2
abundance: .
d_gene: .
j_gene: TRBJ2-3
CDR3aa: CAISRGGDVDTQYF
CDR3nt: TGTGCCATTTCTAGGGGGGGGGATGTAGATACGCAGTATTTT

v_gene: TRBV5-5
abundance: .
d_gene: .
j_gene: TRBJ1-5
CDR3aa: CASSLDNLRNQPQHF
CDR3nt: TGTGCCAGCAGCTTGGACAATTTGAGGAATCAGCCCCAGCATTTT

v_gene: TRBV1
abundance: .
d_gene: .
j_gene: TRBJ1-1
CDR3aa: CTSSPTGFGTEAFF
CDR3nt: TGCACCAGCAGCCCCACAGGGTTTGGCACTGAAGCTTTCTTT

v_gene: TRBV7-2
abundance: .
d_gene: .
j_gene: TRBJ1-4
CDR3aa: CASSLVYRVGEKLFF
CDR3nt: TGTGCCAGCAGCTTAGTTTACAGGGTTGGTGAAAAACTGTTTTTT

v_gene: TRBV19
abundance: .
d_gene: .
j_gene: TRBJ1-2
CDR3aa: CASSITAGYTF
CDR3nt: TGTGCCAGTAGTATAACAGCTGGCTACACCTTC

v_gene: TRBV7-9
abundance: .
d_gene: .
j_gene: TRBJ1-2
CDR3aa: CASRPDRISTF
CDR3nt: TGTGCCAGCAGACCTGACAGGATCTCCACCTTC

v_gene: TRBV6-5
abundance: .
d_gene: .
j_gene: TRBJ1-1
CDR3aa: CASRGYTEAFF
CDR3nt: TGTGCCAGCAGGGGCTACACTGAAGCTTTCTTT

v_gene: TRBV29-1
abundance: .
d_gene: TRBD1
j_gene: TRBJ1-4
CDR3aa: CSVGDRGGEKLFF
CDR3nt: TGCAGCGTGGGGGACAGGGGAGGAGAAAAACTGTTTTTT

v_gene: TRBV21-1
abundance: .
d_gene: .
j_gene: TRBJ2-2
CDR3aa: CASSKGSGSAGELFF
CDR3nt: TGTGCCAGCAGCAAAGGAAGCGGCTCGGCCGGGGAGCTGTTTTTT

v_gene: TRBV7-9
abundance: .
d_gene: TRBD1
j_gene: TRBJ2-7
CDR3aa: CASSLGTVYEQYF
CDR3nt: TGTGCCAGCAGCCTCGGGACAGTTTACGAGCAGTACTTC

v_gene: TRBV7-2
abundance: .
d_gene: .
j_gene: TRBJ1-1
CDR3aa: CASSFTGSMNTEAFF
CDR3nt: TGTGCCAGCAGCTTCACCGGGTCAATGAACACTGAAGCTTTCTTT

v_gene: TRBV6-5
abundance: .
d_gene: .
j_gene: TRBJ1-3
CDR3aa: CASRGGLSSGNTIYF
CDR3nt: TGTGCCAGCAGGGGGGGGCTCAGCTCTGGAAACACCATATATTTT

v_gene: TRBV6-5
abundance: .
d_gene: TRBD1
j_gene: TRBJ2-5
CDR3aa: CASSYSVATGGETQYF
CDR3nt: TGTGCCAGCAGTTACTCGGTGGCGACAGGGGGCGAGACCCAGTACTTC

v_gene: TRBV29-1
abundance: .
d_gene: .
j_gene: TRBJ2-5
CDR3aa: CSVVPGYLATQYF
CDR3nt: TGCAGCGTTGTCCCGGGATACCTCGCTACCCAGTACTTC

v_gene: TRBV4-2
abundance: .
d_gene: TRBD1
j_gene: TRBJ1-2
CDR3aa: CASSQGGQGDGYTF
CDR3nt: TGTGCCAGCAGCCAGGGAGGACAGGGCGATGGCTACACCTTC

v_gene: TRBV6-5
abundance: .
d_gene: .
j_gene: TRBJ2-7
CDR3aa: CASSSDIYEQYF
CDR3nt: TGTGCCAGCAGTTCAGACATCTACGAGCAGTACTTC

v_gene: TRBV19
abundance: .
d_gene: .
j_gene: TRBJ1-4
CDR3aa: CASSIISGRGEKLFF
CDR3nt: TGTGCCAGTAGTATAATTTCCGGGAGGGGAGAAAAACTGTTTTTT

v_gene: TRBV13
abundance: .
d_gene: TRBD1
j_gene: TRBJ1-2
CDR3aa: CASSPRDRGPAYGYTF
CDR3nt: TGTGCCAGCAGCCCCCGGGACAGGGGGCCGGCCTATGGCTACACCTTC

v_gene: TRBV29-1
abundance: .
d_gene: .
j_gene: TRBJ1-4
CDR3aa: CSVVMGPGNEKLFF
CDR3nt: TGCAGCGTTGTGATGGGGCCCGGTAATGAAAAACTGTTTTTT

v_gene: TRBV24-1
abundance: .
d_gene: .
j_gene: TRBJ1-6
CDR3aa: CATSDWQGYNSPLHF
CDR3nt: TGTGCCACCAGTGACTGGCAGGGATATAATTCACCCCTCCACTTT

v_gene: TRBV7-2
abundance: .
d_gene: TRBD2
j_gene: TRBJ2-3
CDR3aa: CALGGSVPDTQYF
CDR3nt: TGTGCCTTGGGGGGGTCCGTCCCAGATACGCAGTATTTT

v_gene: TRBV9
abundance: .
d_gene: TRBD2
j_gene: TRBJ2-1
CDR3aa: CASSAGTTEYNEQFF
CDR3nt: TGTGCCAGCAGCGCAGGGACTACAGAGTACAATGAGCAGTTCTTC

v_gene: TRBV3-1/TRBV3-2
abundance: .
d_gene: .
j_gene: TRBJ1-3
CDR3aa: CASSQFDSGNTIYF
CDR3nt: TGTGCCAGCAGCCAATTTGACAGTGGAAACACCATATATTTT

v_gene: TRBV5-3
abundance: few
d_gene: TRBD1
j_gene: TRBJ1-5
CDR3aa: CARSSTGGSQPQHF
CDR3nt: TGTGCCAGAAGCTCGACAGGGGGCAGCCAGCCCCAGCATTTT

v_gene: TRBV4-1
abundance: .
d_gene: TRBD2
j_gene: TRBJ2-7
CDR3aa: CASSHQLAGRYEQYF
CDR3nt: TGCGCCAGCAGCCACCAACTAGCGGGGAGGTACGAGCAGTACTTC

v_gene: TRBV5-1
abundance: .
d_gene: .
j_gene: TRBJ1-3
CDR3aa: CASASGAGNTIYF
CDR3nt: TGCGCCAGCGCTTCGGGGGCTGGAAACACCATATATTTT

v_gene: TRBV7-2
abundance: .
d_gene: .
j_gene: TRBJ2-7
CDR3aa: CASSLTRSEQYF
CDR3nt: TGTGCCAGCAGCCTGACGAGGAGCGAGCAGTACTTC

v_gene: TRBV18
abundance: .
d_gene: TRBD1
j_gene: TRBJ2-1
CDR3aa: CASSAPGTAGEQFF
CDR3nt: TGTGCCAGCTCAGCCCCTGGGACAGCCGGTGAGCAGTTCTTC

v_gene: TRBV2
abundance: .
d_gene: .
j_gene: TRBJ2-7
CDR3aa: CASSGTRSYEQYF
CDR3nt: TGTGCCAGCAGTGGAACCAGATCCTACGAGCAGTACTTC

v_gene: TRBV3-1/TRBV3-2
abundance: few
d_gene: .
j_gene: TRBJ1-4
CDR3aa: CASSQGTRALEKLFF
CDR3nt: TGTGCCAGCAGCCAAGGAACCAGGGCACTCGAAAAACTGTTTTTT

v_gene: TRBV3-1/TRBV3-2
abundance: .
d_gene: TRBD1
j_gene: TRBJ1-1
CDR3aa: CASSARTGPTEAFF
CDR3nt: TGTGCCAGCAGCGCACGGACAGGGCCCACTGAAGCTTTCTTT

v_gene: TRBV10-1
abundance: .
d_gene: TRBD1
j_gene: TRBJ2-3
CDR3aa: CASRRTTGTTSTDTQYF
CDR3nt: TGCGCCAGCAGGCGTACGACAGGGACGACGAGCACAGATACGCAGTATTTT

v_gene: TRBV5-1
abundance: .
d_gene: .
j_gene: TRBJ2-7
CDR3aa: CASSFLGGVESFYEQYF
CDR3nt: TGCGCCAGCAGCTTCTTAGGGGGGGTTGAGAGCTTCTACGAGCAGTACTTC

v_gene: TRBV30
abundance: .
d_gene: .
j_gene: TRBJ1-5
CDR3aa: CAWSTVYSNQPQHF
CDR3nt: TGTGCCTGGAGTACGGTCTATAGCAATCAGCCCCAGCATTTT

v_gene: TRBV9
abundance: few
d_gene: TRBD1
j_gene: TRBJ1-4
CDR3aa: CASSAHQGGREKLFF
CDR3nt: TGTGCCAGCAGCGCCCACCAGGGGGGACGTGAAAAACTGTTTTTT

v_gene: TRBV27
abundance: once
d_gene: .
j_gene: TRBJ1-5
CDR3aa: CASISRGYSNQPQHF
CDR3nt: TGTGCCAGCATCTCCCGAGGATATAGCAATCAGCCCCAGCATTTT

v_gene: TRBV7-2
abundance: .
d_gene: TRBD2
j_gene: TRBJ2-7
CDR3aa: CASSLGLAGGSVAYEQYF
CDR3nt: TGTGCCAGCAGCTTAGGGCTAGCGGGGGGGTCAGTGGCCTACGAGCAGTACTTC

v_gene: TRBV2
abundance: .
d_gene: TRBD1
j_gene: TRBJ2-1
CDR3aa: CASSEGPGGSYNEQFF
CDR3nt: TGTGCCAGCAGTGAAGGCCCAGGGGGCTCCTACAATGAGCAGTTCTTC

v_gene: TRBV27
abundance: once
d_gene: .
j_gene: TRBJ2-1
CDR3aa: CASSSPGNEQFF
CDR3nt: TGTGCCAGCAGCAGTCCGGGCAATGAGCAGTTCTTC